The 25 T cell receptor beta chains below were found in one sample sequenced in a study of blood T cell repertoires in COVID-19. TCRdb keeps only in-frame clones here, not all; method: immunoSEQ multiplex PCR. The sample lists about 220,000 clones, about 80% occurring once. Sequences were obtained from peripheral blood. These TCRs come from a woman aged 30 to 39 who had recovered from COVID-19.

J is TRBJ2-2 and V is TRBV29-1; D possibly corresponds to TRBD1 (7 bases). V lost 5 bases and J 5 bases, leaving 15 bases between the germline ends. The CDR3 extends over 14 amino acids. Germline CDR1 and CDR2: SQVTM and ANQGSEA. The CDR3 spells CSVITGAGTGELFF. The CDR3 nucleotides read TGCAGCGTTATAACAGGGGCGGGGACCGGGGAGCTGTTTTTT.

This chain connects TRBV7-9 to TRBJ1-1, with TRBD1 identical over 7 bases. V was clipped by 4 bases and J by 3 bases; unmatched bases: 11. This CDR3 comprises 16 residues. Germline CDR1 is SEHNR and CDR2 is FQNEAQ (reference sequence). CDR3 loop: CASSSHNRGSYTEAFF. In nucleotides, the CDR3 is TGTGCCAGCAGCTCCCACAACAGGGGATCGTACACTGAAGCTTTCTTT.

The chain links TRBV28 to TRBJ2-7; 12 nucleotides agree with TRBD2. The J segment lost 2 bases and the V segment lost 5 bases, leaving 7 bases of the junction unmatched. The CDR3 is 16 amino acids. Germline V lookup: CDR1 MDHEN, CDR2 SYDVKM. CDR3 DNA sequence: TGTGCCAGCAGTCCGACTAGCGGGAGAAGAACCTACGAGCAGTACTTC. This codes for CASSPTSGRRTYEQYF.

The chain carries TRBV27 and TRBJ2-2; 8 positions agree with TRBD2. The CDR3 consists of 16 residues. Germline values: CDR1 MNHEY, CDR2 SMNVEV (reference sequence). V dropped 6 bases and J dropped 4; count of bases not matched to a gene: 10. The CDR3 spells CASSQVTSVGTGELFF. The CDR3 DNA reads TGTGCCAGCAGCCAGGTGACTAGCGTGGGCACCGGGGAGCTGTTTTTT.

This chain uses TRBV3-1 (or the pseudogene TRBV3-2) with TRBJ2-1; 7 bases align to TRBD2. The CDR3 length is 15 residues. V gave up 2 bases and J gave up 7 bases; unmatched junction bases: 8. Germline lookup yields CDR1 LGHDT and CDR2 YNNKEL (reference sequence). CDR3 loop: CASSQLSGEGNEQFF. The CDR3 DNA sequence: TGTGCCAGCAGCCAATTAAGCGGGGAGGGAAATGAGCAGTTCTTC.

The chain couples TRBV7-9 to TRBJ2-3; a possible D gene is TRBD1 (6 bases). V was cut by 4 bases and J by 1 base, with 12 bases left in between. CDR3 length: 15 amino acids. CDR1 is SEHNR and CDR2 is FQNEAQ in the germline V gene (reference sequence). The CDR3 DNA is TGTGCCAGCAGCTCGACAGGACTCGGCACAGATACGCAGTATTTT. Translated: CASSSTGLGTDTQYF.

The genes are TRBV7-8 and TRBJ2-7; D is unresolved. V was pared by 5 bases and J by 2 bases, with 13 bases between. CDR1 and CDR2 (germline): SGHVS, FQNEAQ. The CDR3 runs 14 residues. The DNA of the CDR3 is TGTGCCAGCAGCCCGTATTGGCCCGCCTACGAGCAGTACTTC. Translating gives CASSPYWPAYEQYF. The entire variable domain, with the rest obtained from reference TRBV7-8 and TRBJ2-7, is as follows: GAGVSQSPRYKVAKRGQDVALRCDPISGHVSLFWYQQALGQGPEFLTYFQNEAQLDKSGLPSDRFFAERPEGSVSTLKIQRTQQEDSAVYLCASSPYWPAYEQYFGPGTRLTVT.

This chain uses TRBV15 with TRBJ2-3, with 8 bases that match TRBD2. V was clipped by 0 bases and J by 10 bases; unmatched bases: 9. CDR1 LNHNV and CDR2 YYDKDF come from the germline V gene (reference sequence). The CDR3 spans 15 residues. CDR3 sequence: CATSRDPAGEVAQYF. CDR3 nucleotide sequence: TGTGCCACCAGCAGAGATCCAGCGGGAGAGGTTGCGCAGTATTTT. Full variable domain (remainder filled in from reference TRBV15 and TRBJ2-3): DAMVIQNPRYQVTQFGKPVTLSCSQTLNHNVMYWYQQKSSQAPKLLFHYYDKDFNNEADTPDNFQSRRPNTSFCFLDIRSPGLGDTAMYLCATSRDPAGEVAQYFGPGTRLTVL.

This clone was detected a few times. The chain has TRBV29-1 and TRBJ2-1; 12 bases are shared with TRBD2. Germline CDR1 is SQVTM and CDR2 is ANQGSEA. The CDR3 runs 14 residues. Trimming cost V 3 bases and J 4 bases; bases outside gene matches: 1. The chain's CDR3 is CSVEGLAGYNEQFF. DNA for the CDR3: TGCAGCGTTGAGGGACTAGCGGGTTACAATGAGCAGTTCTTC.

This chain joins TRBV19 and TRBJ1-5; 7 nucleotides match TRBD1. The V segment lost 5 bases and the J segment 9 bases; nucleotides outside the gene matches: 19. Germline values: CDR1 LNHDA, CDR2 SQIVND (reference sequence). The CDR3 spans 17 residues. Here the CDR3 DNA reads TGTGCCAGTAGTGTATTGACAGGGCGCCTCGGTGGACCGCCCCAGCATTTT. This sequence encodes CASSVLTGRLGGPPQHF.

The CDR3 region is CASRGGTHLDTEAFF. The CDR3 DNA reads as TGCGCCAGCAGAGGGGGAACTCACTTAGACACTGAAGCTTTCTTT. This chain uses TRBV5-1 with TRBJ1-1, with D possibly matching TRBD1 (6 bases). Germline values: CDR1 SGHRS, CDR2 YFSETQ. V was clipped by 5 bases and J by 3 bases, with 17 bases between them. The CDR3 has 15 residues.

V gene TRBV6-4 combines with J gene TRBJ2-2; TRBD1 matches at 11 bases. Germline V gene lookup returns CDR1 MRHNA and CDR2 SNTAGT. CDR3 length equals 15 residues. V dropped 5 bases and J dropped 3; count of bases not matched to a gene: 2. CDR3 sequence reads: CASSWTGGDTGELFF. CDR3 DNA sequence: TGTGCCAGCAGTTGGACAGGGGGCGACACCGGGGAGCTGTTTTTT.

The rearrangement uses TRBV5-4 and TRBJ2-7, with D perhaps TRBD1 (6 bases). Deletions cut 0 bases from V and 2 bases from J, with 12 bases between. The germline V gene has CDR1 SGHNT and CDR2 YYREEE (reference sequence). The CDR3 length is 15 residues. The CDR3 sequence: CASSLVGRTAYEQYF. In DNA, the CDR3 is TGTGCCAGCAGCTTGGTCGGTCGGACAGCCTACGAGCAGTACTTC.

The chain joins TRBV24-1 to TRBJ2-2, with D perhaps TRBD2 (5 bases). The CDR3 covers 15 residues. Trimming removed 4 bases at V and 2 bases at J, with 10 bases between. Germline assignment: CDR1 KGHDR and CDR2 SFDVKD. This CDR3 reads CATSENSANTGELFF. CDR3 nucleotides: TGTGCCACCAGTGAGAATAGCGCAAACACCGGGGAGCTGTTTTTT.

This clone came up once. This same CDR3 is encoded by further DNA sequences in the sample. The gene calls are TRBV6-5 and TRBJ2-7, with no clear D. V was shortened by 4 bases and J by 0 bases, with 7 bases between the two germline ends. This CDR3 region has 13 residues. Germline V lookup: CDR1 MNHEY, CDR2 SVGAGI. The CDR3 is CASSWSNSYEQYF. The DNA for the CDR3 is TGTGCCAGCAGTTGGAGTAACTCCTACGAGCAGTACTTC.

The chain couples TRBV4-2 to TRBJ1-1; 8 nucleotides line up with TRBD1. The CDR3 has 15 residues. Germline CDR1 and CDR2: LGHNA and YNFKEQ. With 1 base clipped from V and 1 base from J, the junction kept 2 bases outside the gene matches. The DNA for the CDR3 is TGTGCCAGCAGCCAAGGGGACAGGCCGAACACTGAAGCTTTCTTT. It is translated as CASSQGDRPNTEAFF.

V usage is TRBV6-6 and J usage is TRBJ1-4, with 9 bases that match TRBD1. V lost 0 bases, J lost 5 bases, and 4 bases stayed unmatched. The length of the CDR3 is 16 residues. Germline V gives CDR1 MNHNY, CDR2 SVGAGI (reference sequence). In DNA, the CDR3 is TGTGCCAGCAGTTACTCCACAGGGGGCGGGAATGAAAAACTGTTTTTT. This encodes CASSYSTGGGNEKLFF.

The rearrangement joins TRBV6-5 to TRBJ2-5; 7 nucleotides match TRBD1. This CDR3 comprises 14 residues. The J segment lost 2 bases and the V segment lost 7 bases, leaving 7 bases of the junction unmatched. In germline, CDR1 is MNHEY, CDR2 SVGAGI. The CDR3 nucleotides are TGTGCCAGCACTACGCCGGGACAGCAAGAGACCCAGTACTTC. Protein: CASTTPGQQETQYF.

V gene TRBV28 combines with J gene TRBJ2-2, with 7 bases lining up with TRBD1. The germline CDR1 and CDR2 sequences are MDHEN and SYDVKM. This CDR3 comprises 15 residues. After removal of 6 bases from V and 1 base from J, the junction contained 5 bases not matched to a gene. The CDR3 bases are TGTGCCAGCAGGTCAGGGGGTGGGAACACCGGGGAGCTGTTTTTT. Residues: CASRSGGGNTGELFF.

This chain links TRBV18 with TRBJ2-7; 7 nucleotides align to TRBD1. The germline V gene encodes CDR1 KGHSH and CDR2 LQKENI. The J segment lost 7 bases and the V segment lost 0 bases, leaving 9 bases of the junction unmatched. This CDR3 has 15 residues. CDR3 in amino acids: CASSPPAQGSGEQYF. The DNA of the CDR3 is TGTGCCAGCTCACCACCTGCACAGGGGTCAGGAGAGCAGTACTTC.

This chain uses TRBV5-6 with TRBJ2-3; 8 bases are a match to TRBD1. The length of the CDR3 is 16 residues. The V segment lost 4 bases and the J segment 4 bases; nucleotides outside the gene matches: 11. Germline V lookup: CDR1 SGHDT, CDR2 YYEEEE. In nucleotides, the CDR3 is TGTGCCAGCAGCCCTTCGCCAGGGGGCTTTGCAGATACGCAGTATTTT. Protein: CASSPSPGGFADTQYF.

The gene calls are TRBV2 and TRBJ2-7; TRBD2 is a possible D gene (6 bases). This CDR3 contains 15 residues. Per the germline V gene, CDR1 is SNHLY and CDR2 is FYNNEI. The V end was cut by 0 bases, the J end by 2 bases, with 11 bases between. The CDR3 protein is CASSEARDFAYEQYF. DNA for the CDR3: TGTGCCAGCAGTGAAGCTCGGGACTTTGCCTACGAGCAGTACTTC.

V gene TRBV6-5 combines with J gene TRBJ1-2; 8 nucleotides line up with TRBD1. The V gene end was trimmed by 6 bases and the J gene end by 4 bases; junction bases not matched to a gene: 4. The CDR3 is 13 amino acids. CDR1 and CDR2 from the germline V gene are MNHEY and SVGAGI. Written as DNA, the CDR3 is TGTGCCAGCAGCTTCGACAGGGGCTATGGCTACACCTTC. It encodes CASSFDRGYGYTF.

The gene calls are TRBV24-1 and TRBJ2-2, with 8 bases lining up with TRBD1. Germline CDR1 reads KGHDR; CDR2 reads SFDVKD. The CDR3 is 17 amino acids. V dropped 4 bases and J dropped 6; count of bases not matched to a gene: 12. The CDR3 is CATSEPTGGGSPGELFF. The DNA for the CDR3 is TGTGCCACCAGTGAGCCAACAGGGGGAGGATCCCCCGGGGAGCTGTTTTTT.

This clone occurred once. This sequence joins TRBV24-1 and TRBJ2-2; tentatively, D is TRBD2 (5 bases). Germline-derived CDR1 and CDR2 are KGHDR and SFDVKD. The CDR3 has 12 residues. The CDR3 coding sequence is TGTTCGGAGAGGGTCAACACCGGGGAGCTGTTTTTT. It translates to CSERVNTGELFF.